This passage covers 27 T cell receptor beta chains from one sample sequenced in a study of spatial heterogeneity in lung cancer. Study conclusions and caveats: Counts that tracked tumor mutation counts were those of expanded intratumoral alpha and beta TCRs.

Their antigen targets remain unknown. Each CDR3 protein gets one entry after TCRdb re-called the 5' RACE reads with MiXCR. The table lists over 10,000 distinct CDR3 sequences, roughly 5% of them singletons. Time point specified: sample taken at primary tumor resection. Here the sequenced sample was lung tumor tissue, taken at surgery. The receptors derive from a male donor with early-stage non-small cell lung cancer.

The table lists this clonotype with a few counts. Since it is a stray read in a library aimed at alpha chains, this beta chain has a size that is not meaningful. The J gene is TRBJ1-1, the V gene TRBV3-1; no firm D call. The V end was cut by 1 base, the J end by 5 bases, with 8 bases between. Germline-derived CDR1 and CDR2 are LGHDT and YNNKEL (reference sequence). This CDR3 has 13 residues. CDR3 nucleotide sequence: TGTGCCAGCAGCCAAGCCGGCGGGACTGAAGCTTTCTTT. Amino acids: CASSQAGGTEAFF. The variable domain in full, with the rest retrieved from reference TRBV3-1 and TRBJ1-1, is DTAVSQTPKYLVTQMGNDKSIKCEQNLGHDTMYWYKQDSKKFLKIMFSYNNKELIINETVPNRFSPKSPDKAHLNLHINSLELGDSAVYFCASSQAGGTEAFFGQGTRLTVV.

This clonotype was counted at least ten times. Because the library targeted alpha chains, this beta chain is an off-target read whose size means little. V is TRBV12-3 or TRBV12-4 and J is TRBJ2-3; the D gene is possibly TRBD2 (5 bases). CDR3 length equals 15 residues. The ends were cut back, 5 bases at V and 1 base at J, with 13 bases in the middle. Here the CDR3 DNA reads TGTGCCAGCAGTCCTTCTAGCAGAGGCACAGATACGCAGTATTTT. Protein sequence: CASSPSSRGTDTQYF.

This clonotype was detected ten times or more. This beta chain is an unintended read in a library built for alpha chains; its size means little. The J gene is TRBJ2-5, the V gene TRBV7-2; 13 positions match TRBD2. With V trimmed by 5 bases and J by 6 bases, 12 bases remained unmatched. CDR1 and CDR2 (germline): SGHTA, FQGNSA. This CDR3 is built from 17 residues. This CDR3 reads CASSTGTSGASGKTQYF. CDR3 DNA sequence: TGTGCCAGCAGCACCGGGACTAGCGGGGCCTCGGGGAAGACCCAGTACTTC.

The sample holds a few counts of this clonotype. This beta chain is a stray read from a library made for alpha chains; its abundance is not meaningful. This chain links TRBV10-3 with TRBJ2-7, with D perhaps assigned TRBD1 or TRBD2 (5 bases each). The CDR3 consists of 15 residues. In germline, CDR1 is ENHRY, CDR2 SYGVKD. V lost 6 bases, J lost 6 bases, and 21 bases lay in between. The CDR3 here is CAISFGTSPASEQYF. The CDR3 nucleotides read TGTGCCATCAGCTTTGGGACCTCTCCAGCCAGCGAGCAGTACTTC.

This clonotype was seen repeatedly, ten times or more. With the library built for alpha chains, this beta chain is off target and its frequency is not meaningful. The rearrangement joins TRBV28 to TRBJ2-7; D might be TRBD1 (6 bases). The CDR3 sequence is 12 residues long. Germline V gene sequence: CDR1 MDHEN, CDR2 SYDVKM. The V end was cut by 5 bases, the J end by 1 base, with 6 bases between. The CDR3 here is CASSTGSYEQYF. CDR3 nucleotides: TGTGCCAGCAGTACAGGGTCCTACGAGCAGTACTTC.

The sample holds many counts of this clonotype. Within a library made for alpha chains, this beta chain is off target, and its count is uninformative. The V call is TRBV29-1, the J call TRBJ2-1, with 8 bases identical to TRBD1. The CDR3 sequence is 12 residues long. CDR1 SQVTM and CDR2 ANQGSEA come from the germline V gene. With V trimmed by 3 bases and J by 8 bases, 3 bases remained unmatched. The CDR3 here is CSVERTGHEQFF. CDR3 DNA sequence: TGCAGCGTTGAGCGGACAGGGCATGAGCAGTTCTTC.

This clonotype was observed many times. This beta chain came through as a stray read in a library set up for alpha chains, and its size says little. The chain combines TRBV5-4 with TRBJ1-2; TRBD1 might be the D (5 bases). The V end lost 1 base, the J end lost 2 bases, and 12 bases lay between the germline ends. In germline, CDR1 is SGHNT, CDR2 YYREEE (reference sequence). The CDR3 has 15 residues. The CDR3 DNA sequence: TGTGCCAGCAGCTTGCGAGGGGCTGGCAACTATGGCTACACCTTC. It specifies CASSLRGAGNYGYTF.

This clonotype has more than one count but fewer than ten. Since it is a stray read in a library aimed at alpha chains, this beta chain has a size that is not meaningful. This chain joins TRBV6-5 and TRBJ2-5, with D hard to call. The germline V gene encodes CDR1 MNHEY and CDR2 SVGAGI. V dropped 0 bases and J dropped 2 bases, with 10 bases sitting between them. The CDR3 has 15 amino acids. The CDR3 loop reads CASSYSTLGQETQYF. Written as DNA, the CDR3 is TGTGCCAGCAGTTACTCGACTCTGGGTCAAGAGACCCAGTACTTC.

The sample holds many counts of this clonotype. The library was designed around alpha chains, so this beta chain is a stray read whose abundance carries little weight. This sequence joins TRBV18 and TRBJ2-7; 9 bases agree with TRBD1. The V and J ends lost 0 bases and 3 bases, in that order; junction bases with no gene match: 6. This CDR3 has 16 amino acids. Germline CDR1 KGHSH, CDR2 LQKENI. CDR3 sequence: CASSPPGTGTFYEQYF. The DNA for the CDR3 is TGTGCCAGCTCACCACCGGGGACAGGGACATTCTACGAGCAGTACTTC.

As regards this clonotype: Little can be read into the size of this beta chain, an off-target read in a library designed for alpha chains. The CDR3 sequence: CASSLVTLQETQYF. CDR3 coding DNA: TGTGCCAGCAGCTTGGTAACGCTCCAAGAGACCCAGTACTTC. The chain carries TRBV5-4 and TRBJ2-5; D is undetermined. Per the germline V gene, CDR1 is SGHNT and CDR2 is YYREEE (reference sequence). V lost 0 bases to trimming and J lost 1 base, with 7 bases between them. The CDR3 consists of 14 residues.

The sample holds many counts of this clonotype. With the library built for alpha chains, this beta chain is off target and its frequency is not meaningful. The chain recombines TRBV20-1 with TRBJ2-4, with TRBD2 matching over 8 bases. V was pared by 5 bases and J by 7 bases, with 4 bases of the junction left unmatched. The CDR3 is 12 amino acids. Per the germline V gene, CDR1 is DFQATT and CDR2 is SNEGSKA (reference sequence). In DNA form, the CDR3 reads TGCAGTGCTCGGGGGGGGCCGAACATTCAGTACTTC. This encodes CSARGGPNIQYF.

This clonotype showed up just a few times. As an off-target read in a library built for alpha chains, this beta chain has a frequency of little significance. The gene calls are TRBV11-2 and TRBJ2-7; tentative D call: TRBD1 (5 bases). Germline CDR1 SGHAT, CDR2 FQNNGV. There are 16 residues in the CDR3. V was shortened by 2 bases and J by 0 bases, with 14 bases between the two germline ends. The DNA of the CDR3 is TGTGCCAGCAGCTTAAGGGGCGACTCGACCTCCTACGAGCAGTACTTC. Translation gives CASSLRGDSTSYEQYF.

This clonotype was recorded many times. This beta chain represents an off-target read in a library built for alpha chains; its size is of limited meaning. CDR3 in amino acids: CASSEGGGTSGANVLTF. DNA of the CDR3: TGTGCCAGCAGTGAAGGCGGGGGAACGTCTGGGGCCAACGTCCTGACTTTC. The chain links TRBV2 to TRBJ2-6; 7 nucleotides align to TRBD2. CDR3 size: 17 residues. Germline CDR1 and CDR2: SNHLY and FYNNEI. J gave up 1 base and V 1 base, and 4 bases lay outside the gene matches. The variable domain in full, completed from reference TRBV2 and TRBJ2-6, reads EPEVTQTPSHQVTQMGQEVILRCVPISNHLYFYWYRQILGQKVEFLVSFYNNEISEKSEIFDDQFSVERPDGSNFTLKIRSTKLEDSAMYFCASSEGGGTSGANVLTFGAGSRLTVL.

This clonotype showed up many times. The library was designed around alpha chains, so this beta chain is a stray read whose abundance carries little weight. The J gene is TRBJ1-3, the V gene TRBV10-3, with D perhaps TRBD1 (5 bases). V lost 7 bases to trimming and J lost 2 bases, with 9 bases between them. The V gene's germline CDR1 is ENHRY and CDR2 SYGVKD. CDR3 length: 13 residues. CDR3 loop: CAITGGAGNTIYF. CDR3 in DNA: TGTGCCATCACCGGGGGAGCTGGAAACACCATATATTTT.

This clonotype was seen repeatedly, ten times or more. This beta chain represents an off-target read in a library built for alpha chains; its size is of limited meaning. The chain has TRBV11-2 and TRBJ1-1; TRBD1 is a possible D gene (5 bases). This CDR3 is 14 amino acids long. V gave up 4 bases and J gave up 3 bases, with 12 bases separating them. From germline, CDR1 is SGHAT and CDR2 FQNNGV. DNA for the CDR3: TGTGCCAGCAGCTCCCCGACAGCTTACACTGAAGCTTTCTTT. Translation: CASSSPTAYTEAFF.

At least ten counts were recorded for this clonotype. This beta chain slipped into a library made for alpha chains as a stray read, so its size is not meaningful. The chain links TRBV28 to TRBJ2-5, with TRBD1 matching 7 bases. Per the germline V gene, CDR1 is MDHEN and CDR2 is SYDVKM. The CDR3 sequence is 11 residues long. V gave up 8 bases and J gave up 4 bases; unmatched junction bases: 1. CDR3 region: CASRDRETQYF. The CDR3 nucleotides read TGTGCCAGCCGGGACAGAGAGACCCAGTACTTC.

Only a few counts were recorded for this clonotype. Since it is a stray read in a library aimed at alpha chains, this beta chain has a size that is not meaningful. The rearrangement uses TRBV4-3 and TRBJ2-3; the match to TRBD1 covers 10 bases. The length of the CDR3 is 20 residues. The V segment lost 0 bases and the J segment 7 bases; nucleotides outside the gene matches: 19. In germline, CDR1 is LGHNA, CDR2 YSLEER. The CDR3 DNA sequence: TGCGCCAGCAGCCAAGACCTTTCTCTGACGGGGACAGGGGAGATGAATACGCAGTATTTT. Translating gives CASSQDLSLTGTGEMNTQYF.

This clonotype was seen more than once but under ten times. In a library made to pick up alpha chains, this beta chain is a stray read with a size that means little. The chain uses TRBV7-2 and TRBJ1-3; D is ambiguous. The germline gives CDR1 SGHTA, CDR2 FQGNSA. V gave up 0 bases and J gave up 0 bases, with 9 bases separating them. This CDR3 comprises 16 residues. Written as DNA, the CDR3 is TGTGCCAGCAGCTTAGCGGGCCGGGGCTCTGGAAACACCATATATTTT. Its translation is CASSLAGRGSGNTIYF.

This clonotype was observed at least ten times. The size of this beta chain means little, since it is a stray read in a library made for alpha chains. The chain uses TRBV20-1 and TRBJ2-7; D perhaps matches TRBD1 (5 bases). V was shortened by 4 bases and J by 2 bases, with 12 bases between the two germline ends. The CDR3 contains 13 residues. Germline lookup yields CDR1 DFQATT and CDR2 SNEGSKA (reference sequence). In DNA, the CDR3 is TGCAGTGCTAAAGACAGCCTGACCTACGAGCAGTACTTC. Protein product: CSAKDSLTYEQYF.

Note on this clonotype: The library was built for alpha chains, so this beta chain is an off-target read and its size means little. The chain recombines TRBV6-2 or TRBV6-3 with TRBJ2-2, with 9 bases that match TRBD1. From germline, CDR1 is MNHEY and CDR2 SVGEGT. The CDR3 is made up of 15 amino acids. The ends lost 6 bases at V and 5 bases at J; junction bases unmatched: 7. The DNA for the CDR3 is TGTGCCAGCAGCCGCGGACAGGGGCGAACCGGGGAGCTGTTTTTT. As protein: CASSRGQGRTGELFF.

This clonotype was found a few times. A library made for alpha chains picked up this beta chain off target, so its size means little. The gene calls are TRBV7-9 and TRBJ2-7; TRBD1 matches at 10 bases. The CDR3 extends over 14 amino acids. Germline V gives CDR1 SEHNR, CDR2 FQNEAQ (reference sequence). V lost 5 bases and J lost 4; bases outside the gene matches: 5. The CDR3 reads CASSGTGDLYEQYF. CDR3 coding DNA: TGTGCCAGCAGCGGGACAGGGGACCTGTACGAGCAGTACTTC.

This clonotype was picked up many times. The library was built for alpha chains, so this beta chain is an off-target read and its size means little. The V call is TRBV20-1, the J call TRBJ2-3; possible D gene TRBD1, 6 bases. CDR1 and CDR2 from the germline V gene are DFQATT and SNEGSKA (reference sequence). V lost 6 bases to trimming and J lost 1 base, with 11 bases between them. This CDR3 comprises 13 residues. CDR3 sequence (DNA): TGCAGTGCCATATACAGGGGCACAGATACGCAGTATTTT. Protein product: CSAIYRGTDTQYF.

This clonotype was counted many times. This beta chain represents an off-target read in a library built for alpha chains; its size is of limited meaning. CDR3 sequence reads: CATGTNPADTQYF. The CDR3 DNA reads as TGTGCCACCGGAACCAATCCCGCAGATACGCAGTATTTT. The chain has TRBV24-1 and TRBJ2-3; D not certain. Germline lookup yields CDR1 KGHDR and CDR2 SFDVKD. This CDR3 comprises 13 residues. Trimming stripped 9 bases from V and 4 bases from J, with 13 bases between.

A remark on this clonotype: This beta chain is a stray sequence in a library constructed for alpha chains; its clone size is not meaningful. The chain employs TRBV11-2 and TRBJ2-6; 7 bases agree with TRBD2. V shed 6 bases, J shed 4 bases, and the junction held 9 bases outside the gene matches. CDR1 SGHAT and CDR2 FQNNGV come from the germline V gene. This CDR3 spans 16 amino acids. This CDR3 is CASRPGRETGANVLTF. CDR3 nucleotides: TGTGCCAGCAGGCCTGGGCGGGAGACCGGGGCCAACGTCCTGACTTTC.

This clonotype was counted many times. This beta chain is an unintended read in a library built for alpha chains; its size means little. The chain's CDR3 is CASSGPGTGRKGYGYTF. CDR3 in DNA: TGTGCCAGCAGTGGTCCCGGGACAGGGAGGAAGGGCTATGGCTACACCTTC. The chain employs TRBV28 and TRBJ1-2, with 9 bases that match TRBD1. The germline V gene encodes CDR1 MDHEN and CDR2 SYDVKM. Losses at the gene ends were 5 bases for V and 4 bases for J; bases not matched to a gene: 14. This CDR3 has 17 amino acids.

On this clonotype: A much larger clone is a single base away; this may be a read error. This beta chain is off target for a library built for alpha chains, so its abundance means little. The chain employs TRBV11-2 and TRBJ2-7; no definite D call. Trimming stripped 4 bases from V and 2 bases from J, with 18 bases between. CDR1 SGHAT and CDR2 FQNNGV come from the germline V gene. The CDR3 totals 16 residues. Here the CDR3 reads CASSSKMTTPPYEQYF. In DNA form, the CDR3 reads TGTGCCAGCAGCTCCAAGATGACGACCCCCCCCTACGAGCAGTACTTC. Full variable domain (rest looked up from reference TRBV11-2 and TRBJ2-7): EAGVAQSPRYKIIEKRQSVAFWCNPISGHATLYWYQQILGQGPKLLIQFQNNGVVDDSQLPKDRFSAERLKGVDSTLKIQPAKLEDSAVYLCASSSKMTTPPYEQYFGPGTRLTVT.

In regard to this clonotype: Since it is a stray read in a library aimed at alpha chains, this beta chain has a size that is not meaningful. The chain recombines TRBV19 with TRBJ1-1, with 9 bases fitting TRBD1. The CDR3 extends over 14 amino acids. The V segment lost 9 bases and the J segment 4 bases; nucleotides outside the gene matches: 9. Germline CDR1 and CDR2: LNHDA and SQIVND (reference sequence). In nucleotides, the CDR3 is TGTGCCAGCAAACGGGACAGGGAGGGCACTGAAGCTTTCTTT. As protein: CASKRDREGTEAFF.